Described below is a single T cell receptor beta chain sequence and its context. What it recognizes is unknown. The entry originates in a study of graft-versus-host responses after intestinal transplantation. Study outcomes and limitations: Recipient marrow contained GvH clones, some of which appeared first in ileum or blood. Early post-transplant falls in HvG clones accompanied the peak levels of circulating GvH clones. Allograft clonal ratios (graft-versus-host to host-versus-graft) were high in patients who had graft-donor T cell macrochimerism.

The assay was immunoSEQ multiplex PCR, and TCRdb's table has in-frame clones only and misses some. The data show roughly 100,000 clones, with 85% to 95% seen just once and around 0.07% held by the top ten. Germline V gene sequence: CDR1 MNHNS, CDR2 SASEGT. The CDR3 has 15 residues. Trimming left V 0 bases short and J 4 bases short, with 12 bases between. The TCR originated in a human donor who was the organ donor for an intestinal transplant. This material consisted of unstimulated CD8+ T cells sorted from spleen or lymph node cells, taken before transplant. The genes are TRBV6-1 and TRBJ1-2; D gene uncertain. CDR3 DNA sequence: TGTGCCAGCAGTGAAGCCGGCACGGGGAGCTATGGCTACACCTTC. It codes for CASSEAGTGSYGYTF.